Listed below are T cell receptor beta chains from one sample, sequenced in a study of beta chain features in type 1 diabetes. Some clones are missing from TCRdb's copy, which holds only in-frame ones; the method was immunoSEQ multiplex PCR. The sample has fewer than 500,000 clones, 14% seen once. Sequenced material: naive CD4+ T cells from blood. The source is a man aged 25-45 years in good health. The CDR3 runs from the conserved cysteine through the conserved F or W. A D gene is named only where the DNA matches it firmly. Size tells how often a clone was seen (once, few, many) or the class of an expanded clone, and some rows leave it out.

.	TRBV7-9	TRBJ1-2	.	CASSLLLGGYTF	TGTGCCAGCAGCCTGCTACTGGGAGGCTACACCTTC
TRBD1	TRBV7-2	TRBJ1-2	.	CASSWDRAGGYTF	TGTGCCAGCAGTTGGGACAGGGCTGGTGGCTACACCTTC
.	TRBV27	TRBJ2-1	.	CASSQRTLGKEQFF	TGTGCCAGCAGTCAGAGGACTCTAGGAAAGGAGCAGTTCTTC
.	TRBV7-9	TRBJ1-3	few	CASRPGAGNTIYF	TGTGCCAGCAGGCCAGGGGCTGGAAACACCATATATTTT
TRBD1	TRBV7-2	TRBJ1-6	.	CASRLTGGTPLHF	TGTGCCAGCAGACTCACAGGGGGCACACCCCTCCACTTT
TRBD1	TRBV10-3	TRBJ1-4	few	CAIGTEGGTNEKLFF	TGTGCCATCGGGACAGAAGGGGGAACCAATGAAAAACTGTTTTTT
.	TRBV25-1	TRBJ2-3	few	CASSESSRGDTQYF	TGTGCCAGCAGTGAATCTAGTCGTGGGGATACGCAGTATTTT
TRBD1	TRBV9	TRBJ1-2	.	CASSVDRGYGYTF	TGTGCCAGCAGCGTCGACAGGGGGTATGGCTACACCTTC
.	TRBV7-9	TRBJ2-3	few	CASSRGRFTDTQYF	TGTGCCAGCAGCCGGGGGAGGTTCACAGATACGCAGTATTTT
.	TRBV20-1	TRBJ2-5	few	CRTGTQETQYF	TGCAGGACAGGAACCCAAGAGACCCAGTACTTC
.	TRBV4-2	TRBJ2-1	.	CASSQRVQLEGDEQFF	TGTGCCAGCAGCCAACGGGTCCAGTTAGAAGGTGATGAGCAGTTCTTC
TRBD1	TRBV9	TRBJ2-3	few	CASSVVGQETDTQYF	TGTGCCAGCAGCGTAGTGGGACAGGAAACAGATACGCAGTATTTT
.	TRBV4-3	TRBJ2-6	few	CASGTTGANVLTF	TGCGCCAGTGGGACAACTGGGGCCAACGTCCTGACTTTC
.	TRBV19	TRBJ2-5	.	CASSIDLETQYF	TGTGCCAGTAGTATAGATCTGGAGACCCAGTACTTC
TRBD1	TRBV25-1	TRBJ1-5	.	CASGTVQPQHF	TGTGCCAGCGGGACAGTTCAGCCCCAGCATTTT
TRBD2	TRBV5-1	TRBJ2-3	.	CASSGLAGADTQYF	TGCGCCAGCTCCGGACTAGCGGGAGCAGATACGCAGTATTTT
.	TRBV5-6	TRBJ2-7	few	CASSLLTSYEQYF	TGTGCCAGCAGCTTGTTGACCTCCTACGAGCAGTACTTC
.	TRBV6-6	TRBJ2-5	few	CASSYRGLQETQYF	TGTGCCAGCAGTTATCGGGGACTCCAAGAGACCCAGTACTTC
TRBD1	TRBV19	TRBJ2-1	.	CASSTDRGLFHEQFF	TGTGCCAGTAGTACAGACAGGGGGCTTTTCCATGAGCAGTTCTTC
TRBD1	TRBV5-1	TRBJ2-2	few	CASSLVGTANTGELFF	TGCGCCAGCAGCTTGGTAGGGACAGCGAACACCGGGGAGCTGTTTTTT
.	TRBV7-2	TRBJ1-2	.	CASSPPGNYGYTF	TGTGCCAGCAGCCCGCCGGGTAACTATGGCTACACCTTC
TRBD1	TRBV29-1	TRBJ2-7	.	CSVTGTVYEQYF	TGCAGCGTCACGGGGACAGTCTACGAGCAGTACTTC
.	TRBV11-2	TRBJ1-6	.	CASAVYNSPLHF	TGTGCCAGCGCAGTCTATAATTCACCCCTCCACTTT
.	TRBV10-3	TRBJ2-1	few	CAISPGSSEQFF	TGTGCCATCTCCCCAGGGTCCAGTGAGCAGTTCTTC
TRBD2	TRBV4-3	TRBJ2-1	few	CASSQETSGNNEQFF	TGCGCCAGCAGCCAAGAGACTAGCGGAAACAATGAGCAGTTCTTC
.	TRBV13	TRBJ2-1	few	CASSYRSSYNEQFF	TGTGCCAGCAGTTACAGGAGCTCCTACAATGAGCAGTTCTTC
.	TRBV18	TRBJ2-1	few	CASSLMASSYNEQFF	TGTGCCAGCTCATTGATGGCGTCCTCCTACAATGAGCAGTTCTTC
.	TRBV11-3	TRBJ2-3	few	CASSSGTGSSTDTQYF	TGTGCCAGCAGCTCAGGGACCGGGAGTAGCACAGATACGCAGTATTTT
.	TRBV20-1	TRBJ1-4	.	CSARGGEKLFF	TGCAGTGCTAGAGGAGGGGAAAAACTGTTTTTT
.	TRBV6-1	TRBJ1-1	few	CASRVMARDSAFF	TGTGCCAGCCGAGTAATGGCGCGAGATTCCGCTTTCTTT
TRBD1	TRBV29-1	TRBJ1-2	.	CSVESGGGYGYTF	TGCAGCGTTGAATCAGGGGGAGGCTATGGCTACACCTTC
.	TRBV29-1	TRBJ2-2	.	CSVEIDSGYTGELFF	TGCAGCGTTGAAATCGATTCCGGTTACACCGGGGAGCTGTTTTTT
.	TRBV5-4	TRBJ2-5	few	CASSSRGREETQYF	TGTGCCAGCAGCTCTAGGGGACGCGAGGAGACCCAGTACTTC
TRBD1	TRBV29-1	TRBJ1-5	.	CSVRTGTGNQPQHF	TGCAGCGTTCGAACCGGGACAGGGAACCAGCCCCAGCATTTT
.	TRBV2	TRBJ2-3	.	CASRRAPPASTDTQYF	TGTGCCAGCAGAAGGGCTCCTCCCGCTAGCACAGATACGCAGTATTTT
.	TRBV29-1	TRBJ1-2	few	CSVRGQEVNYGYTF	TGCAGCGTTCGGGGGCAGGAAGTAAACTATGGCTACACCTTC
.	TRBV9	TRBJ1-1	few	CASSTGAGTNTEAFF	TGTGCCAGCAGCACGGGGGCAGGAACGAACACTGAAGCTTTCTTT
.	TRBV6-1	TRBJ1-2	.	CASSITDNYGYTF	TGTGCCAGCAGTATTACAGATAACTATGGCTACACCTTC
.	TRBV25-1	TRBJ1-2	few	CASSGIRGGYTF	TGTGCCAGCAGTGGCATCCGGGGAGGCTACACCTTC
TRBD1	TRBV15	TRBJ1-6	.	CATSRGRGSYNSPLHF	TGTGCCACCAGCAGAGGCAGGGGGTCCTATAATTCACCCCTCCACTTT
.	TRBV9	TRBJ2-5	.	CARNLPGKTDQETQYF	TGTGCCAGGAACCTCCCGGGAAAAACCGACCAAGAGACCCAGTACTTC
.	TRBV19	TRBJ2-7	.	CASRPTGQYEQYF	TGTGCCAGTAGACCCACAGGACAGTACGAGCAGTACTTC
TRBD2	TRBV9	TRBJ2-7	.	CASSVATGGYEQYF	TGTGCCAGCAGCGTAGCTACGGGAGGCTACGAGCAGTACTTC
.	TRBV9	TRBJ2-3	.	CASSAPGTRAYTQYF	TGTGCCAGCAGCGCCCCCGGGACAAGGGCATATACGCAGTATTTT
TRBD2	TRBV9	TRBJ2-3	few	CASSGWTRANTQYF	TGTGCCAGCAGCGGATGGACTAGGGCGAATACGCAGTATTTT
.	TRBV6-5	TRBJ2-4	.	CASSRGTFENIQYF	TGTGCCAGCAGCCGGGGCACCTTCGAAAACATTCAGTACTTC
TRBD1	TRBV6-5	TRBJ2-3	few	CASSRTGDTDTQYF	TGTGCCAGCAGTCGGACAGGGGACACAGATACGCAGTATTTT
TRBD1	TRBV10-3	TRBJ2-2	.	CAISESFSSDRGGGELFF	TGTGCCATCAGTGAGTCGTTCTCTTCAGACAGGGGAGGCGGGGAGCTGTTTTTT
.	TRBV5-6	TRBJ2-5	few	CASSLVSHKIKETQYF	TGTGCCAGCAGCTTGGTTTCGCATAAGATTAAAGAGACCCAGTACTTC
TRBD1	TRBV10-3	TRBJ1-5	.	CAISAGTGGNQPQHF	TGTGCCATCAGTGCGGGGACAGGGGGCAATCAGCCCCAGCATTTT
.	TRBV5-1	TRBJ2-7	.	CASSLDPGVTYEQYF	TGCGCCAGCAGCTTGGATCCAGGGGTCACCTACGAGCAGTACTTC
TRBD2	TRBV29-1	TRBJ2-3	.	CSVARTSGSSTQYF	TGCAGCGTTGCCCGTACTAGCGGGAGCTCTACGCAGTATTTT
.	TRBV6-6	TRBJ2-5	few	CASSATGETQYF	TGTGCCAGCAGTGCAACAGGGGAGACCCAGTACTTC
.	TRBV15	TRBJ2-3	many	CATSRSDPGDTQYF	TGTGCCACCAGCAGATCGGATCCTGGAGATACGCAGTATTTT